The 10 T cell receptor beta chains given below trace back to one sample, sequenced in a study of CD8+CD57+ T cells in acquired aplastic anemia. The sequenced patients had an expansion of CD8+CD57+ cells seen by flow cytometry. Genomic DNA served as template for TCR beta VDJ and CDR3 profiling. TCRdb recomputed calls from the reads with MiXCR, one row per CDR3 protein. This table holds fewer than 300,000 distinct CDR3 sequences, 82% found once. The material sequenced was sorted CD4+, CD8+, or CD8+CD57+ T cells (not recorded which) from PBMCs. The source is a human donor with aplastic anemia.

Details on this clonotype: An end of the junction differs from the germline gene, which may be a read error. This chain links TRBV5-4 with TRBJ2-1, with 12 bases identical to TRBD1. Germline-derived CDR1 and CDR2 are SGHNT and YYREEE (reference sequence). The CDR3 loop spans 16 amino acids. CDR3 region: CASSLDRDRGLSEQFF. CDR3 coding DNA: TGCGCCAGCAGCCTGGACCGGGACAGGGGGCTAAGTGAGCAGTTCTTC.

About this clonotype: The junction differs from germline at one of its ends, possibly a read error. The CDR3 loop reads CASSLLVTQATQYF. In DNA, the CDR3 is TGTGCCAGCAGCTTATTAGTAACACAAGCGACCCAGTACTTC. The V gene is TRBV2, the J gene TRBJ2-5; no reliable D call. The CDR3 loop spans 14 amino acids. Germline V lookup: CDR1 SNHLY, CDR2 FYNNEI.

V usage is TRBV7-3 and J usage is TRBJ2-1; D perhaps matches TRBD2 (6 bases). In germline, CDR1 is SGHTA, CDR2 FQGTGA. V was shortened by 5 bases and J by 11 bases, with 25 bases between the two germline ends. The CDR3 sequence is 16 residues long. The CDR3 region is CASSIHGGGIDTQQFF. The CDR3 nucleotides read TGTGCCAGCAGCATCCACGGAGGCGGGATAGATACGCAGCAGTTCTTC.

A word on this clonotype: One end of the junction is discordant with germline, which a read error may explain. J is TRBJ2-7 and V is TRBV5-6; TRBD1 might be the D (6 bases). This CDR3 has 15 amino acids. In germline, CDR1 is SGHDT, CDR2 YYEEEE. The CDR3 nucleotides are TGTGCCAGCAGTTTGGTGGGGGCCCTACTCTACGAGCAGTACTTC. This encodes CASSLVGALLYEQYF.

The chain combines TRBV9 with TRBJ2-1; D may match TRBD1 or TRBD2 (5 bases each). Germline V lookup: CDR1 SGDLS, CDR2 YYNGEE. The CDR3 totals 14 residues. Trimming took off 3 bases at V and 4 bases at J, with 11 bases between the two ends. The CDR3 here is CASSADSGYNEQFF. The CDR3 coding sequence is TGTGCCAGCAGCGCCGACAGCGGATACAATGAGCAGTTCTTC.

Remarks on this clonotype: Compared with germline, one end of the junction differs, possibly owing to a read error. The chain combines TRBV7-8 with TRBJ1-5; D remains ambiguous. Germline-derived CDR1 and CDR2 are SGHVS and FQNEAQ. The CDR3 covers 14 residues. DNA for the CDR3: TGTGCCAGCAGCGTATCGGATGGCACTCAGCCGCAGCATTTT. Translating gives CASSVSDGTQPQHF. The whole variable domain, filled in from reference TRBV7-8 and TRBJ1-5, reads GAGVSQSPRYKVAKRGQDVALRCDPISGHVSLFWYQQALGQGPEFLTYFQNEAQLDKSGLPSDRFFAERPEGSVSTLKIQRTQQEDSAVYLCASSVSDGTQPQHFGDGTRLSIL.

This clonotype was seen once. One end of the junction is discordant with germline, which a read error may explain. The chain combines TRBV7-8 with TRBJ1-1, with D unresolved. Germline CDR1 SGHVS, CDR2 FQNEAQ. The CDR3 contains 15 residues. CDR3 DNA sequence: TGTGCCTGCAGCTTAGAGGGAACAGCCGATACGCAGTATTTCTTT. Translation: CACSLEGTADTQYFF.

Comment on this clonotype: The CDR3 does not end in the conserved phenylalanine or tryptophan, so this is likely a read error. Because the CDR3's place on the DNA is in doubt, the DNA is left out and the CDR3 is given as listed by TCRdb. V usage is TRBV7-8 and J usage is TRBJ2-3. Germline V gives CDR1 SGHVS, CDR2 FQNEAQ. The CDR3 has 13 amino acids, counting both end residues. CDR3 protein: CASGFAGRHATHY.

This chain uses TRBV2 with TRBJ2-3; D tentatively reads TRBD1 or TRBD2 (5 bases each). The V gene's germline CDR1 is SNHLY and CDR2 FYNNEI. There are 13 residues in the CDR3. Trimming shortened V by 10 bases and J by 1 base, and 12 bases separated the two germline ends. The CDR3 nucleotides are TGTGCCACCGGGGCAGAGGGCACAGATACGCAGTATTTT. Translated: CATGAEGTDTQYF. Based on the CDR3 plus reference TRBV2 and TRBJ2-3, the full variable domain is EPEVTQTPSHQVTQMGQEVILRCVPISNHLYFYWYRQILGQKVEFLVSFYNNEISEKSEIFDDQFSVERPDGSNFTLKIRSTKLEDSAMYFCATGAEGTDTQYFGPGTRLTVL.

Points on this clonotype: At one boundary the junction diverges from the germline segment, which might be a read error. The V and J genes are TRBV7-2 and TRBJ2-5; D is undetermined. The length of the CDR3 is 14 residues. Germline CDR1 SGHTA, CDR2 FQGNSA. The DNA for the CDR3 is TGTGCCACCAGCAGAGGTGGCGCCGAGCAGTCCCTCGAGTTC. Protein: CATSRGGAEQSLEF.